A selection of T cell receptor beta chains follows, all from one sample in a study of cytomegalovirus exposure and HLA in healthy donors. Measured with immunoSEQ multiplex PCR; TCRdb has only the in-frame clones, and not every one. The sample contains 95,000 or so clones, under 90% of which appear only once. Specimen: PBMCs. The source is a woman in her 70s in good health and CMV-seropositive. Each CDR3 is given without its conserved first and last residue. The D gene is left open where the match is weak. Clone size is shown for a subset of rows, as once, few, many or a class of expanded clone.

abundance	d_gene	j_gene	v_gene	CDR3aa
.	.	TRBJ2-5	TRBV28	ASSTPRTRFGTQY
few	TRBD2	TRBJ2-3	TRBV7-2	ASSPSGSGGSTDTQY
.	.	TRBJ1-3	TRBV7-9	ASSLADTPGNTIY
.	TRBD1	TRBJ2-7	TRBV28	ASSSTGTGSYEQY
.	.	TRBJ2-5	TRBV19	ASSITPETQY
.	TRBD1	TRBJ1-4	TRBV15	ATSRQIPTGGLLEKLF
.	TRBD2	TRBJ2-7	TRBV30	AWTGARTSGRIDEQY
once	TRBD1	TRBJ1-6	TRBV5-4	ASSLDQGANNSPLH
.	.	TRBJ2-1	TRBV18	ASSQEQTYEQF
.	.	TRBJ2-1	TRBV10-3	AISHLGTPDNEQF
.	.	TRBJ1-4	TRBV15	ATSPEPSGNEKLF
.	.	TRBJ2-1	TRBV28	ASSHSGEGENEQF
once	TRBD2	TRBJ2-7	TRBV5-1	ASSLTSGSFREQY
.	TRBD2	TRBJ2-2	TRBV19	ASSTLSGIGGELF
once	.	TRBJ2-7	TRBV7-2	ASSLGLAYEQY
.	.	TRBJ2-7	TRBV7-2	ASSSQGSGEQY
few	.	.	TRBV7-3	ASSLDGSGNEQY